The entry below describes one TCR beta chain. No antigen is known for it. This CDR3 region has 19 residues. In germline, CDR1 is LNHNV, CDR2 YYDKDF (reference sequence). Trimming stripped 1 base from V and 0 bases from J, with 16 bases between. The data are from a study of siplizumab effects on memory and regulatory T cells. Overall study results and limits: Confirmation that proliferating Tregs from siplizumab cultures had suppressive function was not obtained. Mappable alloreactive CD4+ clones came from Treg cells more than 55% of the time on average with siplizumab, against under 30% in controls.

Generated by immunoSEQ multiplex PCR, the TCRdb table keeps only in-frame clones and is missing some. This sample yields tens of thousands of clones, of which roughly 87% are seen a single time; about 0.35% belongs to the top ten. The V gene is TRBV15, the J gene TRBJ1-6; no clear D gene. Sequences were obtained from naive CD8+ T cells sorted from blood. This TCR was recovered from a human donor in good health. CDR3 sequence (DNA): TGTGCCACCAGCAGAGGACATTGGACGTCGAGCTCCTATAATTCACCCCTCCACTTT. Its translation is CATSRGHWTSSSYNSPLHF.